A selection of T cell receptor beta chains follows, all from one sample in a study of blood T cell repertoires in COVID-19. The method was immunoSEQ multiplex PCR; TCRdb's version includes in-frame clones alone and lacks a portion of them. Of a few hundred thousand clones in the sample, roughly nine tenths were seen once. The sample consisted of PBMCs or T cells enriched from blood (not recorded which). These TCRs come from a woman between 40 and 55 years old who had been exposed to COVID-19. Both conserved end residues are part of each CDR3.

length	V	CDR3
11	TRBV5-4	CASSFLETQYF
13	TRBV7-9	CASSLGALEKLFF
12	TRBV5-5	CASTLGGETQYF
15	TRBV4-3	CASSQARRKNSPLHF
13	TRBV30	CAWTGRLNTEAFF
19	TRBV3-1/TRBV3-2	CASSRLRRARQGPGTEAFF
14	TRBV7-8	CASSPQQGNSPLHF
18	TRBV30	CAWSVKSQGFSSGNTIYF
16	TRBV13	CASSLLRGGVTDTQYF
16	TRBV14	CASSFGTGTSTDTQYF
17	TRBV24-1	CATSDPQGLSYTGELFF
13	TRBV7-2	CASSRLRVVGYTF
10	TRBV29-1	CSVDSYGYTF
16	TRBV18	CASSLMAETSYNEQFF
15	TRBV27	CASGPRLGAINVLTF
16	TRBV7-2	CASSLGTGFKNQPQHF
13	TRBV19	CASSRHKNTEAFF
15	TRBV18	CASSPSEGGYYGYTF
18	TRBV15	CATSRPNFNRGGIYGYTF
17	TRBV6-1	CASSGTGALLSGNTIYF
13	TRBV6-5	CASSLDRGRGYTF
14	TRBV28	CASRGGLAGDTQYF
16	TRBV12-5	CASALGTSGDRNEQFF